The present TCR beta chain was sequenced within a study of Ad26.COV2.S vaccination and SARS-CoV-2 variants. Across the whole study: In the COV1001 trial, the donor was in the Ad26.COV2.S arm.

The CDR3 covers 17 residues. Germline CDR1 SGHTS, CDR2 YDEGEE. The V segment lost 1 base and the J segment 1 base; nucleotides outside the gene matches: 6. General study results and limits: Total responses of T cells may have been underestimated by the analyses of TCR breadth and depth.

Assay used: immunoSEQ multiplex PCR; TCRdb lists only in-frame clones, some missing. The sample includes a few hundred thousand clones, about 90% seen only once; the top ten take roughly 4.3%. Regarding treatment: some 20 received Ad26.COV2.S at low or high dose, single or two shots; about 5 received placebo; per-sample allocation not given. Collection of the samples took place on day 63 after the first injection of vaccine or placebo. Adults aged 18-55 years in Boston included the donor. As for this clone: What it binds is unknown.

J is TRBJ2-3 and V is TRBV5-8, with TRBD2 matching 10 bases. This clonotype was obtained from a person aged 18-60 years who received the Ad26.COV2.S COVID-19 vaccine or a placebo. The sequencing here drew on peripheral blood, taken in a trial of Ad26.COV2.S vaccine versus placebo. The CDR3 sequence is CASSLQAGGAGTDTQYF. DNA for the CDR3: TGTGCCAGCAGCTTGCAAGCGGGAGGGGCCGGCACAGATACGCAGTATTTT.